This is a list of T cell receptor beta chains from one sample in a study of beta chain features in type 1 diabetes. Sequencing used immunoSEQ multiplex PCR; TCRdb keeps in-frame clones, though not all of them. The repertoire holds under 250,000 clones, with 14% as singletons. The specimen was naive CD4+ T cells from blood. The receptors stem from a woman in her thirties or forties in good health. The CDR3 runs from the conserved cysteine through the conserved F or W. The order of the fields is J gene, D gene, clone size, V gene, CDR3 protein, CDR3 DNA. D genes are given only for firm matches. The size entry is marked missing in some rows and otherwise reads once, few, many or a size class.

TRBJ1-4,.,few,TRBV2,CASSERTVNEKLFF,TGTGCCAGCAGTGAACGGACAGTAAATGAAAAACTGTTTTTT
TRBJ1-2,.,.,TRBV9,CASSVSPGAEGYTF,TGTGCCAGCAGCGTATCCCCAGGGGCGGAGGGCTACACCTTC
TRBJ2-1,.,few,TRBV11-1,CASSSLRLGKGGHEQFF,TGTGCCAGCAGCTCCCTAAGATTGGGTAAGGGCGGGCATGAGCAGTTCTTC
TRBJ2-3,TRBD2,few,TRBV7-2,CASSLAPSGGAGTDTQYF,TGTGCCAGCAGCTTAGCCCCTAGCGGGGGGGCGGGCACAGATACGCAGTATTTT
TRBJ2-6,.,.,TRBV9,CASSVGGAISGANVLTF,TGTGCCAGCAGCGTAGGCGGGGCCATCTCTGGGGCCAACGTCCTGACTTTC
TRBJ1-2,.,.,TRBV7-9,CASSFPPRGRHNYGYTF,TGTGCCAGCAGCTTCCCCCCCAGAGGGAGGCACAACTATGGCTACACCTTC
TRBJ2-3,.,few,TRBV5-6,CASSSGTNTQYF,TGTGCCAGCAGCTCGGGGACAAATACGCAGTATTTT
TRBJ2-7,TRBD2,few,TRBV4-2,CASGAGPFSEQYF,TGTGCTAGCGGGGCAGGACCTTTCTCCGAGCAGTACTTC
TRBJ2-1,.,.,TRBV9,CASSPRAVAGAYNEQFF,TGTGCCAGCAGCCCACGAGCTGTGGCCGGGGCCTACAATGAGCAGTTCTTC
TRBJ1-2,.,few,TRBV6-6,CASSGGDGGYGYTF,TGTGCCAGCTCGGGGGGGGATGGAGGTTATGGCTACACCTTC
TRBJ1-5,.,.,TRBV4-1,CASSQSPRGGQPQHF,TGCGCCAGCAGCCAAAGTCCCAGGGGCGGCCAGCCCCAGCATTTT
TRBJ2-1,.,.,TRBV27,CASSLAGLRGDEQFF,TGTGCCAGCAGTTTAGCAGGGCTAAGGGGCGATGAGCAGTTCTTC
TRBJ1-6,.,.,TRBV2,CASSADSSYNSPLHF,TGTGCCAGCAGTGCTGACAGCTCCTATAATTCACCCCTCCACTTT
TRBJ1-2,.,few,TRBV9,CASSVRQLDYGYTF,TGTGCCAGCAGCGTAAGACAGCTGGACTATGGCTACACCTTC
TRBJ2-3,.,.,TRBV13,CASTSSRGPRADTQYF,TGTGCCAGCACCTCCTCCCGGGGTCCAAGGGCAGATACGCAGTATTTT
TRBJ1-2,.,.,TRBV6-5,CASSQGMNYGYTF,TGTGCCAGCAGTCAGGGGATGAACTATGGCTACACCTTC
TRBJ2-5,.,.,TRBV4-1,CASSQDWTVETQYF,TGCGCCAGCAGCCAAGATTGGACAGTGGAGACCCAGTACTTC
TRBJ1-3,.,few,TRBV5-4,CASSPVGGANSGNTIYF,TGTGCCAGCAGCCCCGTCGGGGGGGCGAACTCTGGAAACACCATATATTTT
TRBJ1-1,TRBD1,few,TRBV19,CASSADRGYGAFF,TGTGCCAGTAGTGCTGACAGGGGATATGGAGCTTTCTTT
TRBJ2-5,.,few,TRBV9,CASSVSHPRRTAQETQYF,TGTGCCAGCAGCGTCTCTCACCCCCGACGGACAGCTCAAGAGACCCAGTACTTC
TRBJ2-7,TRBD2,.,TRBV5-4,CASSARDYSLEQYF,TGTGCCAGCAGCGCCCGGGACTATAGTCTCGAGCAGTACTTC
TRBJ2-5,.,few,TRBV5-1,CASRDYRETQYF,TGCGCCAGCAGAGACTACAGAGAGACCCAGTACTTC
TRBJ2-2,.,few,TRBV5-4,CASSLARVNTGELFF,TGTGCCAGCAGCTTGGCGAGGGTGAACACCGGGGAGCTGTTTTTT
TRBJ2-3,TRBD2,few,TRBV19,CASSILAASTDTQYF,TGTGCCAGTAGTATACTAGCGGCTAGCACAGATACGCAGTATTTT
TRBJ2-3,.,few,TRBV5-4,CASSLKLGGTDTQYF,TGTGCCAGCAGCTTGAAGCTCGGTGGCACAGATACGCAGTATTTT
TRBJ2-3,.,many,TRBV7-2,CASSPRDSPGYF,TGTGCCAGCAGCCCCCGGGACTCCCCTGGGTATTTT
TRBJ1-1,.,.,TRBV5-6,CASSLPGEGGNTEAFF,TGTGCCAGCAGCTTGCCCGGGGAGGGGGGGAACACTGAAGCTTTCTTT
TRBJ2-5,.,.,TRBV9,CASTESTGYQETQYF,TGTGCCAGCACGGAAAGTACAGGGTACCAAGAGACCCAGTACTTC
TRBJ2-1,TRBD2,.,TRBV29-1,CSVKGLAGGVEQFF,TGCAGCGTTAAGGGTCTAGCGGGGGGGGTTGAGCAGTTCTTC
TRBJ2-2,TRBD1,.,TRBV19,CASSPRTGRIANTGELFF,TGTGCCAGTAGTCCGAGGACAGGGAGGATCGCGAACACCGGGGAGCTGTTTTTT
TRBJ2-7,.,few,TRBV11-1,CASSVQVPSYEQYF,TGTGCCAGCAGCGTACAGGTACCCTCCTACGAGCAGTACTTC
TRBJ1-6,.,.,TRBV11-2,CASTSGIRRPLHF,TGTGCCAGCACCTCGGGGATCCGCCGGCCCCTCCACTTT
TRBJ1-2,TRBD1,.,TRBV7-2,CASSLDRGNYGYTF,TGTGCCAGCAGCTTGGACAGGGGGAACTATGGCTACACCTTC
TRBJ2-7,.,few,TRBV5-4,CASSLGQMRHYEQYF,TGTGCCAGCAGCTTAGGACAGATGAGACATTACGAGCAGTACTTC
TRBJ1-5,.,.,TRBV15,CATGRVYSNQPQHF,TGTGCCACCGGCAGAGTGTATAGCAATCAGCCCCAGCATTTT
TRBJ2-1,.,.,TRBV7-9,CASSPVGAYNEQFF,TGTGCCAGCAGCCCCGTAGGGGCCTACAATGAGCAGTTCTTC
TRBJ2-3,.,.,TRBV9,CASSAKGGPRTDTQYF,TGTGCCAGCAGCGCAAAGGGGGGGCCCCGTACAGATACGCAGTATTTT
TRBJ1-1,.,.,TRBV19,CASSIKQGSSEAFF,TGTGCCAGTAGTATTAAACAGGGATCCTCTGAAGCTTTCTTT
TRBJ1-2,TRBD1,.,TRBV14,CASSQGTGLSNYGYTF,TGTGCCAGCAGCCAAGGGACAGGGCTTTCTAACTATGGCTACACCTTC
TRBJ1-5,TRBD1,few,TRBV7-9,CASSLPGTDLNQPQHF,TGTGCCAGCAGCTTGCCTGGGACAGATCTAAATCAGCCCCAGCATTTT
TRBJ2-5,.,.,TRBV5-4,CASSLGGLGKTQYF,TGTGCCAGCAGCTTGGGGGGGCTCGGGAAGACCCAGTACTTC
TRBJ2-2,.,few,TRBV10-3,CAISENPGGANTGELFF,TGTGCCATCAGTGAGAATCCGGGTGGAGCGAACACCGGGGAGCTGTTTTTT
TRBJ2-2,.,.,TRBV6-6,CASMTTNLSGALFF,TGTGCCAGCATGACTACCAACCTTTCAGGGGCCCTGTTTTTT
TRBJ2-5,.,.,TRBV5-1,CASSSPQETQYF,TGCGCCAGCAGCTCCCCGCAAGAGACCCAGTACTTC
TRBJ1-2,TRBD1,.,TRBV7-8,CASSLAGGSRGYTF,TGTGCCAGCAGCTTAGCAGGGGGCTCCCGGGGCTACACCTTC
TRBJ2-3,.,few,TRBV4-2,CASSQAPSGRVSTDTQYF,TGTGCCAGCAGCCAAGCCCCGTCAGGCAGGGTGTCCACAGATACGCAGTATTTT
TRBJ2-2,.,.,TRBV5-1,CASSFGRGAGELFF,TGCGCCAGCAGCTTCGGCAGGGGTGCCGGGGAGCTGTTTTTT